The 22 T cell receptor beta chains below come from one sample, sequenced in a study of PD-L1 blockade in urothelial cancer. Some clones are missing from TCRdb's copy, which holds only in-frame ones; the method was immunoSEQ multiplex PCR. The sample gives about 74,000 clones, 84% of which show up once; 4% to 6% is in the top ten. Material: PBMCs, obtained around atezolizumab (anti-PD-L1) treatment. These TCRs come from an older man with urothelial cancer.

The chain is built from TRBV2 and TRBJ1-2, with 8 bases aligning to TRBD1. V trimming: 6 bases; J trimming: 4 bases; junction bases outside the gene matches: 10. The CDR3 has 15 amino acids. Germline V gene lookup returns CDR1 SNHLY and CDR2 FYNNEI. The CDR3 is CASRETYRGGYGYTF. The CDR3 DNA reads as TGTGCCAGCAGAGAGACTTACAGGGGGGGCTATGGCTACACCTTC.

The rearrangement uses TRBV9 and TRBJ1-4; weak D call: TRBD1 (5 bases). The germline V and J ends were trimmed by 3 bases and 3 bases, with 12 bases remaining between them. Germline V lookup: CDR1 SGDLS, CDR2 YYNGEE. This CDR3 is built from 15 residues. The CDR3 nucleotides read TGTGCCAGCAGCGAGTGGGGGGAGGCTAATGAAAAACTGTTTTTT. Its translation: CASSEWGEANEKLFF.

Concerning this clone itself: Other nucleotide sequences from this sample produce the same CDR3. The chain is built from TRBV19 and TRBJ1-5; 12 bases align to TRBD1. Germline V gives CDR1 LNHDA, CDR2 SQIVND (reference sequence). This CDR3 is 15 amino acids long. J was trimmed by 7 bases and V by 5 bases; bases with no gene match: 6. The CDR3 DNA reads TGTGCCAGTAGTTTGGGACAGGGGGCAGGACAGCCCCAGCATTTT. Translated, it gives CASSLGQGAGQPQHF. Supplemented by reference TRBV19 and TRBJ1-5, the full variable domain reads DGGITQSPKYLFRKEGQNVTLSCEQNLNHDAMYWYRQDPGQGLRLIYYSQIVNDFQKGDIAEGYSVSREKKESFPLTVTSAQKNPTAFYLCASSLGQGAGQPQHFGDGTRLSIL.

The J gene is TRBJ1-5, the V gene TRBV19, with D perhaps TRBD1 (5 bases). Trimming left V 2 bases short and J 7 bases short, with 18 bases between. From germline, CDR1 is LNHDA and CDR2 SQIVND (reference sequence). This CDR3 has 16 residues. For the CDR3, the DNA is TGTGCCAGTAGTATACCCGGGCAGGGTTCACGGCAGCCCCAGCATTTT. Translating gives CASSIPGQGSRQPQHF.

The chain carries TRBV4-1 and TRBJ1-5; D is unclear. CDR3 length: 16 residues. Germline CDR1 reads MGHRA; CDR2 reads YSYEKL. V lost 1 base and J lost 0, with 10 bases in between. CDR3 amino acids: CASSQASTRSNQPQHF. The CDR3 nucleotides read TGCGCCAGCAGCCAAGCCTCGACACGTAGCAATCAGCCCCAGCATTTT.

The rearrangement joins TRBV29-1 to TRBJ2-5; 7 nucleotides match TRBD2. The CDR3 has 14 amino acids. After removal of 4 bases from V and 5 bases from J, the junction contained 10 bases not matched to a gene. Germline V lookup: CDR1 SQVTM, CDR2 ANQGSEA. The CDR3 loop reads CSVALGRAGETQYF. The CDR3 coding sequence is TGCAGCGTTGCGCTGGGGAGGGCGGGGGAGACCCAGTACTTC.

The gene calls are TRBV27 and TRBJ2-3; 7 bases line up with TRBD2. The germline V gene has CDR1 MNHEY and CDR2 SMNVEV (reference sequence). The CDR3 contains 16 residues. The V and J ends lost 6 bases and 1 base, in that order; junction bases with no gene match: 10. The CDR3 region has the DNA TGTGCCAGCAGATCTAGCGGTGAAGTCGGCACAGATACGCAGTATTTT. Translation gives CASRSSGEVGTDTQYF.

In its sample, this clone was seen a few times. The chain joins TRBV10-3 to TRBJ1-4; D possibly corresponds to TRBD1 (5 bases). V lost 4 bases, J lost 5 bases, and 8 bases lay in between. The V gene's germline CDR1 is ENHRY and CDR2 SYGVKD. The CDR3 sequence is 13 residues long. Here the CDR3 reads CAISAGSNEKLFF. For the CDR3, the DNA is TGTGCCATCAGTGCAGGGTCCAATGAAAAACTGTTTTTT.

The gene calls are TRBV5-6 and TRBJ2-6; D is possibly TRBD2 (6 bases). V was trimmed by 4 bases and J by 13 bases, leaving 18 bases between them. Germline lookup yields CDR1 SGHDT and CDR2 YYEEEE. The CDR3 is made up of 14 amino acids. In DNA form, the CDR3 reads TGTGCCAGCAGCCGCCGGGACTCTGGTGCGGTCCTGACTTTC. Protein sequence: CASSRRDSGAVLTF.

The chain employs TRBV7-7 and TRBJ1-5; 10 bases are a match to TRBD1. The CDR3 spans 18 residues. Germline V gives CDR1 SSHAT, CDR2 FNYEAQ (reference sequence). After removal of 2 bases from V and 4 bases from J, the junction contained 11 bases not matched to a gene. In DNA, the CDR3 is TGTGCCAGCAGCTTATCGTTAACGCGGGACAGGGGAAATCAGCCCCAGCATTTT. Protein product: CASSLSLTRDRGNQPQHF.

This chain joins TRBV4-2 and TRBJ1-2; 7 bases align to TRBD1. V lost 3 bases, J lost 7 bases, and 8 bases stayed unmatched. Germline V gene sequence: CDR1 LGHNA, CDR2 YNFKEQ. This CDR3 region has 14 residues. CDR3 loop: CASSHDRVRSGYTF. CDR3 sequence (DNA): TGTGCCAGCAGCCACGACAGGGTCCGGAGTGGCTACACCTTC.

The rearrangement joins TRBV7-9 to TRBJ2-3; 7 nucleotides match TRBD2. The junction had 8 bases not matched to a gene; V was cut back by 5 bases and J by 0 bases. Germline CDR1 is SEHNR and CDR2 is FQNEAQ (reference sequence). The CDR3 covers 16 residues. The CDR3 nucleotides are TGTGCCAGCAGCCCTCGGGGGACTACCAGCACAGATACGCAGTATTTT. Translated, it gives CASSPRGTTSTDTQYF.

This chain connects TRBV19 to TRBJ2-1, with D uncertain. Germline loops: CDR1 LNHDA, CDR2 SQIVND (reference sequence). V was clipped by 1 base and J by 9 bases, with 7 bases between them. This CDR3 has 12 residues. The CDR3 DNA reads TGTGCCAGTAGTATAGTTGGCACTGAGCAGTTCTTC. This translates into CASSIVGTEQFF. The complete variable domain, with remaining parts taken from reference TRBV19 and TRBJ2-1, reads DGGITQSPKYLFRKEGQNVTLSCEQNLNHDAMYWYRQDPGQGLRLIYYSQIVNDFQKGDIAEGYSVSREKKESFPLTVTSAQKNPTAFYLCASSIVGTEQFFGPGTRLTVL.

The chain couples TRBV28 to TRBJ2-2, with TRBD1 matching over 7 bases. The CDR3 has 17 residues. Germline trimming cut 7 bases from V and 3 bases from J; bases unmatched to any gene: 14. Germline CDR1 reads MDHEN; CDR2 reads SYDVKM. CDR3 sequence reads: CASNHPPGGRDTGELFF. The CDR3 coding sequence is TGTGCCAGCAATCACCCCCCAGGGGGTCGGGACACCGGGGAGCTGTTTTTT.

The rearrangement links TRBV10-2 to TRBJ2-5; 7 bases fit TRBD1. The CDR3 covers 16 residues. The trim removed 3 bases at V and 4 bases at J, leaving 11 bases unmatched. Per germline, CDR1 WSHSY and CDR2 SAAADI. CDR3 sequence reads: CASSEGGHDGRETQYF. CDR3 coding DNA: TGCGCCAGCAGTGAAGGGGGCCACGACGGACGAGAGACCCAGTACTTC.

This clone was detected once. The same CDR3 is also encoded by other DNA sequences in this sample. The V call is TRBV19, the J call TRBJ2-2; a weak D match, TRBD1 (6 bases). Trimming stripped 5 bases from V and 2 bases from J, with 9 bases between. CDR3 length: 14 amino acids. The V gene's germline CDR1 is LNHDA and CDR2 SQIVND (reference sequence). The CDR3 is CASSVQGNTGELFF. CDR3 sequence (DNA): TGTGCCAGTAGTGTACAGGGTAACACCGGGGAGCTGTTTTTT.

The chain has TRBV5-1 and TRBJ2-7; 10 bases fit TRBD1. V lost 1 base and J lost 3; bases outside the gene matches: 4. Germline V gives CDR1 SGHRS, CDR2 YFSETQ. The CDR3 is 15 residues long. In DNA form, the CDR3 reads TGCGCCAGCAGCTTGAGGGGACAGGGGAGCTACGAGCAGTACTTC. Protein product: CASSLRGQGSYEQYF.

V usage is TRBV2 and J usage is TRBJ1-2; D unclear. In germline, CDR1 is SNHLY, CDR2 FYNNEI. The CDR3 sequence is 12 residues long. Trimming pared 11 bases from V and 7 bases from J, leaving 17 bases between. CDR3: CAETAGVSGYTF. CDR3 in DNA: TGTGCCGAGACGGCCGGGGTATCTGGCTACACCTTC.

The gene calls are TRBV6-6 and TRBJ2-3; D is ambiguous. V was cut by 0 bases and J by 5 bases, with 6 bases left in between. The CDR3 is made up of 13 amino acids. Germline V gene lookup returns CDR1 MNHNY and CDR2 SVGAGI (reference sequence). The DNA for the CDR3 is TGTGCCAGCAGTTACTCGTCGGGAGATACGCAGTATTTT. Encoded protein: CASSYSSGDTQYF.

The V call is TRBV9, the J call TRBJ2-3; 13 bases align to TRBD2. Germline lookup yields CDR1 SGDLS and CDR2 YYNGEE. There are 16 residues in the CDR3. J gave up 2 bases and V 9 bases, and 9 bases lay outside the gene matches. The CDR3 DNA reads TGTGCCATCCCGGGACTAGCGGGATTAAACACAGATACGCAGTATTTT. Translation: CAIPGLAGLNTDTQYF.

This clone showed up just once. The chain carries TRBV19 and TRBJ1-5; weak D call: TRBD1 (5 bases). Looked up from germline, CDR1 is LNHDA and CDR2 is SQIVND (reference sequence). Trimming removed 3 bases from V and 1 base from J, with 7 bases in between. The CDR3 totals 14 residues. Here the CDR3 reads CASSIGGSNQPQHF. The CDR3 DNA is TGTGCCAGTAGTATCGGGGGAAGCAATCAGCCCCAGCATTTT.

The chain employs TRBV28 and TRBJ1-5; TRBD1 aligns across 7 bases. V was clipped by 4 bases and J by 0 bases; unmatched bases: 9. CDR1 is MDHEN, CDR2 SYDVKM, per germline. The CDR3 consists of 17 residues. CDR3 in amino acids: CASSYDRVEFSNQPQHF. The CDR3 DNA sequence: TGTGCCAGCAGTTATGACAGGGTGGAGTTTAGCAATCAGCCCCAGCATTTT.